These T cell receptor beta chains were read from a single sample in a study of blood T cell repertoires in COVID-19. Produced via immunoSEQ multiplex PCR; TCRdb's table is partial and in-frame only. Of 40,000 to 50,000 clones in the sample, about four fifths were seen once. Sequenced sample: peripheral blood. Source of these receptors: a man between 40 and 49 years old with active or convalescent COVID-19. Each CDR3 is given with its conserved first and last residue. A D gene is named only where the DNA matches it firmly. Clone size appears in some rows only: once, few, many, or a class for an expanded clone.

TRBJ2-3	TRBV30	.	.	TGTGCCTGGAGTTTGAGCGGGGTAGGGGGAGATACGCAGTATTTT	CAWSLSGVGGDTQYF
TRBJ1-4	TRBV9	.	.	TGTGCCAGCAAGGGGATTAATGAAAAACTGTTTTTT	CASKGINEKLFF
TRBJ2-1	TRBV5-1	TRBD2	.	TGCGCCAGCAGCCGGTCCCTAGCGGAGGGGAGCTACAATGAGCAGTTCTTC	CASSRSLAEGSYNEQFF
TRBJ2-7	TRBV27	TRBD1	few	TGTGCCAGCAGTTCCCCCAACGGACAGGGTAGGACTTACGAGCAGTACTTC	CASSSPNGQGRTYEQYF
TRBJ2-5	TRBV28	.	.	TGTGCCAGCAGTTCCCCCTTAGGGGGTCGGGGGGCGACCCAGTACTTC	CASSSPLGGRGATQYF
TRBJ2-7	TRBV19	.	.	TGTGCCAGTAGTAGTGCAACAGGGTCCAGCGAGCAGTACTTC	CASSSATGSSEQYF
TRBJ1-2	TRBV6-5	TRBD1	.	TGTGCCAGCAATACAGGGGTGGGTGGCTACACCTTC	CASNTGVGGYTF
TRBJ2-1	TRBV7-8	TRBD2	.	TGTGCCAGCAGCTTAGCGACCGGGACTAGCGGGGGGGGGCAGTTCTTC	CASSLATGTSGGGQFF
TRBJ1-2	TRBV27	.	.	TGTGCCAGCACTTCAGGGATAGGCGGCTACACCTTC	CASTSGIGGYTF
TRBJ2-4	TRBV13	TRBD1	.	TGTGCCAGCAGCACCACCTGGACAGGGAAGGGGAACATTCAGTACTTC	CASSTTWTGKGNIQYF
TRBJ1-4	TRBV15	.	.	TGTGCCACCAGCAGAGATCCAGGGTCTAATGAAAAACTGTTTTTT	CATSRDPGSNEKLFF
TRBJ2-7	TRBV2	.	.	TGTGCCAGCCACCCTACCCCCGGGAAAAGCTACGAGCAGTACTTC	CASHPTPGKSYEQYF
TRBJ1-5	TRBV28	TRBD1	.	TGTGCCAGCAGTTTTCCGACAGGGAATCAGCCCCAGCATTTT	CASSFPTGNQPQHF
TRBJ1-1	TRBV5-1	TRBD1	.	TGCGCCAGCAGCTTGGCTGGGGACAGGCGGGAGGCTTTCTTT	CASSLAGDRREAFF
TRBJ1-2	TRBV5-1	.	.	TGCGCCAGCAGCGTTGGGGGCGGGTCCTATGGCTACACCTTC	CASSVGGGSYGYTF
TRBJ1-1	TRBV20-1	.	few	TGCAGTGCTAGTTCGGAGATGAACACTGAAGCTTTCTTT	CSASSEMNTEAFF
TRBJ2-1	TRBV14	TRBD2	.	TGTGCCAGCAGCCCGCATCGAGCGGGGGGGCTTAATGAGCAGTTCTTC	CASSPHRAGGLNEQFF
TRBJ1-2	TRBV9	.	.	TGTGCCAGTCGGGGTGGAGGTCAGTCTGGTCTCGCGGGCTATGGCTACACCTTC	CASRGGGQSGLAGYGYTF
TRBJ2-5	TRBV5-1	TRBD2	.	TGCGCCAGCAGCTTGGAGGCTAGCGGGGGACTTCCGAAAGAGACCCAGTACTTC	CASSLEASGGLPKETQYF
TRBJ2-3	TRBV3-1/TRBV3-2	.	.	TGTGCCAGCAGCCATTCACTAACAGATACGCAGTATTTT	CASSHSLTDTQYF
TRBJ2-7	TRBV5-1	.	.	TGCGCCAGCAGTTCGACAGTCTACGAGCAGTACTTC	CASSSTVYEQYF
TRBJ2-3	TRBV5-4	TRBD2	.	TGTGCCAGCAGACAGGGACTAGCGGGGGGAGGGGATACGCAGTATTTT	CASRQGLAGGGDTQYF
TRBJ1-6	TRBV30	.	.	TGTGCCTGGAGTGTAACCGGACCCCTCCACTTT	CAWSVTGPLHF
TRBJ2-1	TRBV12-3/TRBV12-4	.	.	TGTGCCAGCAGTGGACACCACAATGAGCAGTTCTTC	CASSGHHNEQFF
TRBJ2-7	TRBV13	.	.	TGTGCCAGCAGCGGTCAGGTCGGGGGTAGAGGGTACGAGCAGTACTTC	CASSGQVGGRGYEQYF
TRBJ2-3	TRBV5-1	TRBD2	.	TGCGCCAGCAGCTTCCGACCCATAAGACTAGCGGACCTTGGGGATACGCAGTATTTT	CASSFRPIRLADLGDTQYF
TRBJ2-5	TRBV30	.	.	TGTGCCTGGAGTGTACGGACACAAGAGACCCAGTACTTC	CAWSVRTQETQYF
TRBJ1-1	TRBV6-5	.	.	TGTGCCAGCATTAATGTCGAAGCTTTCTTT	CASINVEAFF
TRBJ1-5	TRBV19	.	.	TGTGCCAGTAGTATCCCCAGGGCGAGCAATCAGCCCCAGCATTTT	CASSIPRASNQPQHF
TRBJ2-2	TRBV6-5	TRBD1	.	TGTGCCAGCGGGACAGGGGGAAGGGAGCTGTTTTTT	CASGTGGRELFF
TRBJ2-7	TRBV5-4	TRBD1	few	TGTGCCAGCACCCGACAGGGTGGCTCCTACGAGCAGTACTTC	CASTRQGGSYEQYF
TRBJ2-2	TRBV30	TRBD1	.	TGTGCCTGGAGTGTAAGACAGGGTATCGGTAATAGGACCGGGGAGCTGTTTTTT	CAWSVRQGIGNRTGELFF
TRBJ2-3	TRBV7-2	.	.	TGTGCCAGCAGCTCGAGCGGAGCTAGCACAGATACGCAGTATTTT	CASSSSGASTDTQYF
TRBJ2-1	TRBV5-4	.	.	TGTGCCAGCAGGCCGGGAGGGGACAGCTCCTACAATGAGCAGTTCTTC	CASRPGGDSSYNEQFF